This T cell receptor (beta chain) appears in the sequencing data of a study of CXCR3-negative and CXCR3-positive naive CD8 T cells. The CDR3 loop spans 14 amino acids. CDR1 is MNHEY and CDR2 is SVGEGT in the germline V gene. The TRB cDNA libraries were prepared by 5' RACE with UMI labels. TCRdb re-called the 5' RACE reads and shows each CDR3 protein once, DNA omitted. Here the sample table reports tens of thousands of distinct CDR3 sequences. This receptor was identified in a human donor in good health. Some clones in this sample may be carry-over from other donors' samples. The J gene is TRBJ2-1, the V gene TRBV6-2 or TRBV6-3; as DNA is missing, the TRBD1 call by TCRdb cannot be tested. Sequencing was performed on memory CD8+ T cells from blood. The CDR3 loop is CASSRGQIQETQYF.